This T cell receptor (beta chain) comes out of a study of identical twins. Study conclusions and caveats: Monozygotic twins shared more out-of-frame TCR alpha than recombination models predicted. High-abundance cord blood beta clonotypes had fewer insertions; memory repertoires showed none.

Points on this clonotype: Antigen unknown.

Every one of the donors was a healthy Caucasian. After template switching added a universal primer site, the resulting cDNA carried unique molecular identifiers. TCRdb reprocessed the 5' RACE reads with MiXCR, giving one entry per CDR3 protein. There are some 240,000 distinct CDR3 sequences in the sample; about 8.5% occur only once, and less than 4% lies in the top ten. A further study also used this sample, focusing on yellow fever vaccine responses in identical twins.

This sequence originates from a woman younger than 35 in good health. Input material: CD8+ T cells sorted from blood.

The CDR3 region is CASSWRRDRGGNEQFF. The CDR3 region has the DNA TGCGCCAGCAGCTGGAGGCGGGACAGGGGGGGGAATGAGCAGTTCTTC. The chain uses TRBV5-1 and TRBJ2-1; 11 nucleotides line up with TRBD1. In germline, CDR1 is SGHRS, CDR2 YFSETQ. After removal of 3 bases from V and 7 bases from J, the junction contained 9 bases not matched to a gene. CDR3 length equals 16 residues.